The 22 T cell receptor beta chains listed next were all sequenced from one sample in a study of blood T cell repertoires in COVID-19. Repertoires were generated with immunoSEQ multiplex PCR, while TCRdb's copy carries only in-frame clones and drops some. In the table there are a few hundred thousand clones, 90% of which are singletons. Sequenced: peripheral blood. These receptors all come from a woman between 35 and 50 years old with COVID-19, enrolled during active disease.

V and J are TRBV5-1 and TRBJ2-3; D ambiguous. The CDR3 runs 15 residues. Deletions cut 4 bases from V and 2 bases from J, with 14 bases between. Germline CDR1 is SGHRS and CDR2 is YFSETQ. The CDR3 nucleotides read TGCGCCAGCAGCGTGGGTCAGGTGGACACAGATACGCAGTATTTT. It translates to CASSVGQVDTDTQYF.

The table lists this clone with a count of one. The V gene is TRBV6-5, the J gene TRBJ2-7; D possibly corresponds to TRBD2 (5 bases). Germline lookup yields CDR1 MNHEY and CDR2 SVGAGI. This CDR3 has 14 amino acids. V gave up 0 bases and J gave up 0 bases, with 6 bases separating them. This chain's CDR3 is CASSYSGVSYEQYF. The CDR3 DNA is TGTGCCAGCAGTTACTCCGGGGTCTCCTACGAGCAGTACTTC.

This clone was seen a few times. This sequence joins TRBV18 and TRBJ2-1; tentatively, D is TRBD1 (6 bases). V gave up 6 bases and J gave up 5 bases, with 20 bases separating them. Germline V gene lookup returns CDR1 KGHSH and CDR2 LQKENI. The CDR3 totals 16 residues. The DNA for the CDR3 is TGTGCCAGCTCGAGTTCTCGGTTGGGGGCTGACAATGAGCAGTTCTTC. Amino acid sequence: CASSSSRLGADNEQFF. The full variable domain, completed using reference TRBV18 and TRBJ2-1, is NAGVMQNPRHLVRRRGQEARLRCSPMKGHSHVYWYRQLPEEGLKFMVYLQKENIIDESGMPKERFSAEFPKEGPSILRIQQVVRGDSAAYFCASSSSRLGADNEQFFGPGTRLTVL.

J is TRBJ1-6 and V is TRBV5-5, with TRBD1 matching 7 bases. The V gene's germline CDR1 is SGHKS and CDR2 YYEKEE (reference sequence). Trimming at V came to 3 bases and at J to 3 bases, leaving 0 bases not matched to a gene. This CDR3 has 14 residues. This chain's CDR3 is CASSWDSYNSPLHF. Here the CDR3 DNA reads TGTGCCAGCAGCTGGGACAGCTATAATTCACCCCTCCACTTT. Complete variable domain (other parts from reference TRBV5-5 and TRBJ1-6): DAGVTQSPTHLIKTRGQQVTLRCSPISGHKSVSWYQQVLGQGPQFIFQYYEKEERGRGNFPDRFSARQFPNYSSELNVNALLLGDSALYLCASSWDSYNSPLHFGNGTRLTVT.

J is TRBJ2-3 and V is TRBV6-5, with D perhaps matching TRBD2 (5 bases). From germline, CDR1 is MNHEY and CDR2 SVGAGI. This CDR3 is 12 amino acids long. V was trimmed by 8 bases and J by 6 bases, leaving 12 bases between them. Here the CDR3 reads CASLANWDTQYF. The CDR3 coding sequence is TGTGCCAGCCTAGCTAATTGGGATACGCAGTATTTT.

This clone has only one observation. The chain links TRBV4-3 to TRBJ2-5; TRBD1 is a possible D gene (6 bases). Trimming cost V 0 bases and J 7 bases, with 15 bases left between them. Germline V CDR1 and CDR2: LGHNA, YSLEER. The CDR3 is made up of 15 amino acids. CDR3 DNA sequence: TGCGCCAGCAGCCAAGATCGCGGACAGACGTCGACCCAGTACTTC. Protein sequence: CASSQDRGQTSTQYF.

Here the CDR3 DNA reads TGTGCCAGCAACACAGGGGAGGCCGGGGAGCTGTTTTTT. It translates to CASNTGEAGELFF. The V and J genes are TRBV6-1 and TRBJ2-2; TRBD1 might be the D (7 bases). Trimming took 7 bases from V and 6 from J, leaving 12 bases between them. Germline V gives CDR1 MNHNS, CDR2 SASEGT. The CDR3 totals 13 residues.

The J gene is TRBJ1-6, the V gene TRBV21-1; the table's D call TRBD1 went unverified against the DNA. TRBV21-1 is marked as a pseudogene. CDR3 size: 15 residues. CDR3 sequence: CASSGRDRGGSPLHF. DNA of the CDR3: TGTGCCAGCAGCGGCCGGGACAGGGGTGGATCACCCCTCCACTTT.

V is TRBV27 and J is TRBJ1-5; possibly TRBD1 for D (5 bases). This CDR3 has 16 residues. Deletions cut 1 base from V and 4 bases from J, with 14 bases between. In germline, CDR1 is MNHEY, CDR2 SMNVEV (reference sequence). CDR3 sequence reads: CASSLWGREENQPQHF. CDR3 nucleotide sequence: TGTGCCAGCAGTTTATGGGGCAGGGAAGAAAATCAGCCCCAGCATTTT.

The J gene is TRBJ2-5, the V gene TRBV30, with 9 bases identical to TRBD1. With V trimmed by 6 bases and J by 1 base, 3 bases remained unmatched. Germline V gene sequence: CDR1 GTSNPN, CDR2 SVGIG (reference sequence). This CDR3 has 13 amino acids. The CDR3: CACDRGVQETQYF. In nucleotides, the CDR3 is TGTGCCTGCGACAGGGGGGTCCAAGAGACCCAGTACTTC.

The chain combines TRBV5-1 with TRBJ2-5; D may be TRBD2 (6 bases). Germline assignment: CDR1 SGHRS and CDR2 YFSETQ. The ends were cut back, 6 bases at V and 4 bases at J, with 10 bases in the middle. The CDR3 length is 12 residues. The CDR3 is CASTGSLETQYF. The CDR3 coding sequence is TGCGCCAGCACCGGGAGCCTAGAGACCCAGTACTTC.

Concerning this clone itself: Other DNA sequences within the sample encode an identical CDR3. Written as DNA, the CDR3 is TGTGCCAGCAGCTCGTATAATTCACCCCTCCACTTT. The encoded protein is CASSSYNSPLHF. The V gene is TRBV7-2, the J gene TRBJ1-6; D not certain. The CDR3 spans 12 residues. Trimming left V 4 bases short and J 4 bases short, with 2 bases between. Germline V gene lookup returns CDR1 SGHTA and CDR2 FQGNSA.

V and J are TRBV28 and TRBJ1-1; weak D call: TRBD1 (6 bases). CDR1 and CDR2 (germline): MDHEN, SYDVKM. This CDR3 comprises 15 residues. Trimming shortened V by 6 bases and J by 5 bases, and 19 bases separated the two germline ends. The CDR3 DNA reads as TGTGCCAGCAGCCCCGGGACATTCATATGGACTGAAGCTTTCTTT. Its translation is CASSPGTFIWTEAFF.

V usage is TRBV6-2 or TRBV6-3 and J usage is TRBJ2-7; TRBD1 is a possible D gene (5 bases). The CDR3 is 14 amino acids. Looked up from germline, CDR1 is MNHEY and CDR2 is SVGEGT. Trimming removed 2 bases from V and 5 bases from J, with 13 bases in between. CDR3 region: CASSYQAGRHEQYF. The CDR3 DNA sequence: TGTGCCAGCAGTTACCAGGCAGGGCGGCACGAGCAGTACTTC.

The chain recombines TRBV7-2 with TRBJ1-2; D is ambiguous. V lost 1 base, J lost 4 bases, and 4 bases lay in between. The germline CDR1 and CDR2 sequences are SGHTA and FQGNSA. The CDR3 totals 12 residues. The CDR3 nucleotides read TGTGCCAGCAGCTTAGGGAGCTATGGCTACACCTTC. Amino acids: CASSLGSYGYTF.

The chain joins TRBV7-9 to TRBJ1-3; 8 bases match TRBD1. J lost 4 bases, V lost 4 bases, and 9 bases had no gene match. CDR1 and CDR2 from the germline V gene are SEHNR and FQNEAQ (reference sequence). This CDR3 comprises 16 residues. The CDR3 bases are TGTGCCAGCAGCTCGGGACAGGCTCCGAGAGGAAACACCATATATTTT. This codes for CASSSGQAPRGNTIYF.

The chain recombines TRBV6-5 with TRBJ1-6, with 7 bases lining up with TRBD1. The CDR3 runs 15 residues. Per germline, CDR1 MNHEY and CDR2 SVGAGI. Germline trimming cut 1 base from V and 7 bases from J; bases unmatched to any gene: 4. CDR3 bases: TGTGCCAGCAGTTACTTTGAGGGGGCAAATTCACCCCTCCACTTT. Encoded protein: CASSYFEGANSPLHF.

V and J are TRBV25-1 and TRBJ1-4; TRBD1 matches at 7 bases. Germline V gene sequence: CDR1 MGHDK, CDR2 SYGVNS. This CDR3 contains 15 residues. Trimming removed 3 bases from V and 1 base from J; junction bases left unmatched: 2. As DNA, the CDR3 is TGTGCCAGCAGTGAGCACAGGGGAACTAATGAAAAACTGTTTTTT. Its protein product is CASSEHRGTNEKLFF.

A single count supports this clone. The chain has TRBV5-1 and TRBJ2-4, with 7 bases matching TRBD2. The CDR3 length is 14 residues. The V gene's germline CDR1 is SGHRS and CDR2 YFSETQ. V lost 0 bases, J lost 7 bases, and 4 bases stayed unmatched. The CDR3 region has the DNA TGCGCCAGCAGCTTGGAGGGAGGGTTGAACATTCAGTACTTC. This encodes CASSLEGGLNIQYF. The whole variable domain, filled in from reference TRBV5-1 and TRBJ2-4, reads KAGVTQTPRYLIKTRGQQVTLSCSPISGHRSVSWYQQTPGQGLQFLFEYFSETQRNKGNFPGRFSGRQFSNSRSEMNVSTLELGDSALYLCASSLEGGLNIQYFGAGTRLSVL.

This sequence joins TRBV19 and TRBJ2-7, with 8 bases identical to TRBD2. Germline assignment: CDR1 LNHDA and CDR2 SQIVND (reference sequence). There are 14 residues in the CDR3. J lost 5 bases, V lost 6 bases, and 9 bases had no gene match. The CDR3 DNA sequence: TGTGCCAGTAGGTCCAGCGGGAGTAAAAACGAGCAGTACTTC. Its protein product is CASRSSGSKNEQYF.

The chain joins TRBV29-1 to TRBJ2-5, with a weak D call TRBD2 (7 bases). Germline V lookup: CDR1 SQVTM, CDR2 ANQGSEA. This CDR3 has 13 amino acids. Trimming removed 1 base at V and 5 bases at J, with 11 bases between. CDR3 in DNA: TGCAGCGTTGAAGTTGCGGGGGCGGAGACCCAGTACTTC. Encoded protein: CSVEVAGAETQYF. The whole variable domain, filled in from reference TRBV29-1 and TRBJ2-5, reads SAVISQKPSRDICQRGTSLTIQCQVDSQVTMMFWYRQQPGQSLTLIATANQGSEATYESGFVIDKFPISRPNLTFSTLTVSNMSPEDSSIYLCSVEVAGAETQYFGPGTRLLVL.

This clone was seen a few times. The chain recombines TRBV11-2 with TRBJ2-7; 13 nucleotides agree with TRBD2. Germline V gene data show CDR1 as SGHAT and CDR2 as FQNNGV. This CDR3 region has 16 residues. The junction had 7 bases not matched to a gene; V was cut back by 5 bases and J by 3 bases. The CDR3 DNA reads as TGTGCCAGCAGCATGATGACTAGCGGGAGGAACTACGAGCAGTACTTC. Translating gives CASSMMTSGRNYEQYF.